One TCR beta chain is described in this entry. The data were taken from a study of blood T cells in healthy people across ages. V gave up 3 bases and J gave up 2 bases, with 7 bases separating them. Germline V gene data show CDR1 as SQVTM and CDR2 as ANQGSEA. CDR3 length: 12 residues. Primed by a sample-barcoded 5' primer and a J-beta primer mix, a second PCR proceeded for about 6 to 11 cycles. One entry per CDR3 protein, called by TCRdb with MiXCR from the 5' RACE reads. The table records 1.5 million to 1.9 million distinct CDR3 sequences, 40% to 45% of them present only once. The chain joins TRBV29-1 to TRBJ2-5, with D hard to call. The clonotype was recovered from a woman in her late teens or twenties in good health. Source material: blood. CDR3 DNA sequence: TGCAGCGTTGATGAAGCGCAAGAGACCCAGTACTTC. Translation: CSVDEAQETQYF.